This T cell receptor (beta chain) was sequenced during a study of T-cell reconstitution after alpha-beta-depleted transplantation in children. Trimming took 3 bases from V and 3 from J, leaving 17 bases between them. The CDR3 loop spans 16 amino acids. Germline CDR1 is MDHEN and CDR2 is SYDVKM. The study, taken as a whole, reports: Where alpha-beta T cells came from about two months after transplant was reportedly several hundred expanded graft clones. Surviving recipient T cells and intrathymic progenitors accounted for some patients' high TCRbeta diversity at day 60.

Preparing the TCRbeta library involved the use of unique molecular identifiers. TCRdb re-derived calls from the PCR reads in MiXCR, one entry per CDR3 protein. The sample records 450,000 to 550,000 distinct CDR3 sequences, roughly 11% being singletons. This clonotype showed up just once. Its antigen is unidentified. The sequenced sample was PBMCs, mostly from graft donor cells, obtained 180 days after TCRalphabeta/CD19-depleted stem cell transplant. This sequence originates from a female patient aged 2-9 years who had a stem cell transplant for aplastic anemia, so the T cells may come from the graft donor. The rearrangement links TRBV28 to TRBJ1-2; D might be TRBD1 (5 bases). CDR3 sequence: CASSFGTNRPYYGYTF. The CDR3 DNA reads as TGTGCCAGCAGTTTCGGAACTAACAGGCCTTACTATGGCTACACCTTC.